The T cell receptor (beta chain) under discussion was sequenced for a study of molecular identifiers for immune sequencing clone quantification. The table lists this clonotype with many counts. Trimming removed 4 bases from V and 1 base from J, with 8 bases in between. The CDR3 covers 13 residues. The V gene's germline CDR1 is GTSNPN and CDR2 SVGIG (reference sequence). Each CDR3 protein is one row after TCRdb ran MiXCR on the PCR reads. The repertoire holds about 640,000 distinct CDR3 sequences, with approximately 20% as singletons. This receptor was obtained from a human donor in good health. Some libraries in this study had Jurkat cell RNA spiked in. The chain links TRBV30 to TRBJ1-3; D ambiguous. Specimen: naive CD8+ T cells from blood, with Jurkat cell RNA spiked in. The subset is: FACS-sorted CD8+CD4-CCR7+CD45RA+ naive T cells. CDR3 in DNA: TGTGCCTGGACGGATCCTTCTGGAAACACCATATATTTT. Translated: CAWTDPSGNTIYF. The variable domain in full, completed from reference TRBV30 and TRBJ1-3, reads SQTIHQWPATLVQPVGSPLSLECTVEGTSNPNLYWYRQAAGRGLQLLFYSVGIGQISSEVPQNLSASRPQDRQFILSSKKLLLSDSGFYLCAWTDPSGNTIYFGEGSWLTVV.